Below, 9 T cell receptor beta chains from the same sample are listed, as sequenced in a study of shared clonotypes between healthy human individuals. Using immunoSEQ multiplex PCR, the repertoire was profiled, and TCRdb retains in-frame clones only, with some absent. The table lists about 480,000 clones, roughly 78% of them singletons. The sequenced material came from PBMCs. The source of these receptors is a woman between 40 and 55 years old in good health. Some clones in this sample may be carry-over from other donors' samples.

The chain links TRBV10-1 to TRBJ2-7, with 10 bases fitting TRBD2. Unmatched junction bases numbered 2, after V lost 5 bases and J lost 4 bases. Germline V gene data show CDR1 as WNHNN and CDR2 as SYGVQD (reference sequence). This CDR3 has 13 residues. CDR3: CASSLAGVYEQYF. The CDR3 DNA sequence: TGCGCCAGCAGTCTAGCGGGAGTATACGAGCAGTACTTC.

This chain connects TRBV19 to TRBJ2-5; maybe TRBD1 (6 bases). Germline CDR1 is LNHDA and CDR2 is SQIVND (reference sequence). Trimming stripped 4 bases from V and 5 bases from J, with 17 bases between. The CDR3 is 15 residues long. This chain's CDR3 is CASSTNTGLGETQYF. As DNA, the CDR3 is TGTGCCAGTAGTACCAATACAGGGTTGGGCGAGACCCAGTACTTC.

The chain couples TRBV2 to TRBJ1-5; 11 positions agree with TRBD1. Germline assignment: CDR1 SNHLY and CDR2 FYNNEI. This CDR3 has 16 residues. The V gene end was trimmed by 4 bases and the J gene end by 5 bases; junction bases not matched to a gene: 7. CDR3 region: CASSGGTGGLHQPQHF. DNA for the CDR3: TGTGCCAGCAGTGGGGGGACAGGGGGACTTCATCAGCCCCAGCATTTT.

V and J are TRBV10-3 and TRBJ2-2; tentative D call: TRBD1 (6 bases). Germline-derived CDR1 and CDR2 are ENHRY and SYGVKD. V dropped 4 bases and J dropped 4 bases, with 13 bases sitting between them. The CDR3 totals 15 residues. The chain's CDR3 is CAISGGVGATGELFF. Written as DNA, the CDR3 is TGTGCCATCAGTGGAGGGGTGGGGGCCACCGGGGAGCTGTTTTTT.

CDR3 in DNA: TGTGCCAGCAGTCCACAAAATAGCGGGACCGGGGAGCTGTTTTTT. This translates into CASSPQNSGTGELFF. This chain links TRBV28 with TRBJ2-2; 7 bases align to TRBD2. V shed 5 bases and J 5 bases; nucleotides not matched to a gene: 8. This CDR3 is 15 amino acids long. The germline gives CDR1 MDHEN, CDR2 SYDVKM. The full variable domain, rest sourced from reference TRBV28 and TRBJ2-2, is DVKVTQSSRYLVKRTGEKVFLECVQDMDHENMFWYRQDPGLGLRLIYFSYDVKMKEKGDIPEGYSVSREKKERFSLILESASTNQTSMYLCASSPQNSGTGELFFGEGSRLTVL.

This chain uses TRBV12-1 with TRBJ2-5. TRBV12-1 constitutes a pseudogene. The CDR3 covers 13 residues. The CDR3 coding sequence is TGTGCCAGCAGCTTTGAAGCCGCCGGCGCCCAGTACTTC. This sequence encodes CASSFEAAGAQYF.

The chain carries TRBV11-2 and TRBJ1-5; 7 positions agree with TRBD1. Per germline, CDR1 SGHAT and CDR2 FQNNGV. The CDR3 covers 15 residues. V was clipped by 2 bases and J by 1 base; unmatched bases: 2. DNA for the CDR3: TGTGCCAGCAGCTTACAGGGGGAAAGCAATCAGCCCCAGCATTTT. Its protein is CASSLQGESNQPQHF.

This chain connects TRBV7-6 to TRBJ1-4; D perhaps matches TRBD1 (5 bases). CDR1 is SGHVS and CDR2 is FNYEAQ in the germline V gene. V was pared by 7 bases and J by 3 bases, with 18 bases between. This CDR3 contains 16 residues. The CDR3 region is CASTPQPGNPNEKLFF. The CDR3 DNA reads TGTGCCAGCACTCCCCAACCAGGGAATCCTAATGAAAAACTGTTTTTT.

The chain joins TRBV28 to TRBJ1-2; D ambiguous. V lost 1 base and J lost 5, with 14 bases in between. Looked up from germline, CDR1 is MDHEN and CDR2 is SYDVKM. CDR3 length: 15 residues. Written as DNA, the CDR3 is TGTGCCAGCAGTTTATATTTGGGTGGGCAGTATGGCTACACCTTC. Translation gives CASSLYLGGQYGYTF.